Listed below are T cell receptor beta chains from one sample, sequenced in a study of control samples from healthy donors and cancer patients. Libraries were prepared by immunoSEQ multiplex PCR; TCRdb keeps only in-frame clonotypes and omits some of them. The table records 100,000 to 150,000 clones, 80% to 90% of them present only once. The material sequenced was blood. The receptors were sampled from a man aged 45-65 years in good health. The CDR3 runs from the conserved cysteine through the conserved F or W. A D gene is named only where the DNA matches it firmly.

cdr3_length: 14; d_call: TRBD1; v_call: TRBV19; j_call: TRBJ1-1; cdr3_nt: TGTGCCAGTAGCTGGGGACAGCCGAACACTGAAGCTTTCTTT; cdr3_aa: CASSWGQPNTEAFF
cdr3_length: 16; d_call: TRBD2; v_call: TRBV7-2; j_call: TRBJ2-5; cdr3_nt: TGTGCCAGCAGCTTAGGAGGCGGGGGGGGGCCAGAGACCCAGTACTTC; cdr3_aa: CASSLGGGGGPETQYF
cdr3_length: 11; d_call: NA; v_call: TRBV29-1; j_call: TRBJ1-2; cdr3_nt: TGCAGCGTATCCGATAACTATGGCTACACCTTC; cdr3_aa: CSVSDNYGYTF
cdr3_length: 14; d_call: NA; v_call: TRBV5-1; j_call: TRBJ1-6; cdr3_nt: TGCGCCAGCAGAGGACAGACCACGAGTTCACCCCTCCACTTT; cdr3_aa: CASRGQTTSSPLHF
cdr3_length: 16; d_call: NA; v_call: TRBV30; j_call: TRBJ1-1; cdr3_nt: TGTGCCTGGAGTGACCCCCGACGGGGAGGGTGGGGTGAAGCTTTCTTT; cdr3_aa: CAWSDPRRGGWGEAFF
cdr3_length: 13; d_call: NA; v_call: TRBV5-1; j_call: TRBJ1-2; cdr3_nt: TGCGCCAGCAGCTCCCGGGACAACTATGGCTACACCTTC; cdr3_aa: CASSSRDNYGYTF
cdr3_length: 17; d_call: TRBD2; v_call: TRBV6-1; j_call: TRBJ2-5; cdr3_nt: TGTGCCAGCAGTGAAGCGCGTCTAGCGGGTAGACAAGAGACCCAGTACTTC; cdr3_aa: CASSEARLAGRQETQYF
cdr3_length: 13; d_call: TRBD1; v_call: TRBV5-8; j_call: TRBJ1-1; cdr3_nt: TGTGCCAGCCCAGGGGGGGGGTCTACTGAAGCTTTCTTT; cdr3_aa: CASPGGGSTEAFF
cdr3_length: 14; d_call: TRBD1; v_call: TRBV9; j_call: TRBJ1-5; cdr3_nt: TGTGCCAGCAGCCAGGGACAGGCTAATCAGCCCCAGCATTTT; cdr3_aa: CASSQGQANQPQHF
cdr3_length: 15; d_call: NA; v_call: TRBV2; j_call: TRBJ1-2; cdr3_nt: TGTGCCAGCAGTGAAGGGGTGGATTTTAACTATGGCTACACCTTC; cdr3_aa: CASSEGVDFNYGYTF